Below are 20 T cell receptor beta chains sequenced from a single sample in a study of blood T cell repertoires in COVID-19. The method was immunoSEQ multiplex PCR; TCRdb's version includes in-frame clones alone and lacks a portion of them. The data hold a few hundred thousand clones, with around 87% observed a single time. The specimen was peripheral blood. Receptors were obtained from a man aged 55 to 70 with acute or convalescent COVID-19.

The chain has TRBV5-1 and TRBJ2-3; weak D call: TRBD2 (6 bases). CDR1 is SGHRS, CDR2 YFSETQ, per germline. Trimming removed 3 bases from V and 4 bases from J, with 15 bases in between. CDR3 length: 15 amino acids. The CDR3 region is CASSSGTQAADTQYF. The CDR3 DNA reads TGCGCCAGCAGCTCCGGGACTCAAGCCGCAGATACGCAGTATTTT.

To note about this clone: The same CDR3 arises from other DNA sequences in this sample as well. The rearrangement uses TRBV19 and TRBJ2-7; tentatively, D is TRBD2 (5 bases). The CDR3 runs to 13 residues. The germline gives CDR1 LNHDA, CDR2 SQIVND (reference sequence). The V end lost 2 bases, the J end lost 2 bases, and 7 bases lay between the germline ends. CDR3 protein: CASSIPGTYEQYF. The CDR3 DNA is TGTGCCAGTAGTATACCGGGAACCTACGAGCAGTACTTC. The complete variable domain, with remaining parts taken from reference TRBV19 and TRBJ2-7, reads DGGITQSPKYLFRKEGQNVTLSCEQNLNHDAMYWYRQDPGQGLRLIYYSQIVNDFQKGDIAEGYSVSREKKESFPLTVTSAQKNPTAFYLCASSIPGTYEQYFGPGTRLTVT.

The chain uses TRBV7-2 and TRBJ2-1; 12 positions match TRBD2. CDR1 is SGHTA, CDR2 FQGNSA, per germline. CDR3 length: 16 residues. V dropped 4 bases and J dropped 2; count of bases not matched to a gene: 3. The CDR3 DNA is TGTGCCAGCAGCTCGTCTAGCGGGGGGGCCTACAATGAGCAGTTCTTC. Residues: CASSSSSGGAYNEQFF.

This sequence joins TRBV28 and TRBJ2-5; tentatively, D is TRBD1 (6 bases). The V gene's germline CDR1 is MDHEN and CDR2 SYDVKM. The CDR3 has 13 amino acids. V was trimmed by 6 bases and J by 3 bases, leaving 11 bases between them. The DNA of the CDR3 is TGTGCCAGCAGGCCAGGGGTAAAAGAGACCCAGTACTTC. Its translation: CASRPGVKETQYF.

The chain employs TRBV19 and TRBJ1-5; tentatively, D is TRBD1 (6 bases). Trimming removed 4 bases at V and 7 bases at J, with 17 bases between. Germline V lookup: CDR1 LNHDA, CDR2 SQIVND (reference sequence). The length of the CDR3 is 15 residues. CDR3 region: CASSTGGGLGQPQHF. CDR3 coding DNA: TGTGCCAGTAGTACCGGGGGGGGGCTGGGACAGCCCCAGCATTTT.

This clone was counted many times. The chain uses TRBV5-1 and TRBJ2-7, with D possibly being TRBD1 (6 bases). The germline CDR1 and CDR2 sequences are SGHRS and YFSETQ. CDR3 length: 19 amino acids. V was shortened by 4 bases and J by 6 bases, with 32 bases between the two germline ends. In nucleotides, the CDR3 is TGCGCCAGCAGCCTATCGACAGGACGGGTCTCGGATCCCCGCCCCGAGCAGTACTTC. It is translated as CASSLSTGRVSDPRPEQYF.

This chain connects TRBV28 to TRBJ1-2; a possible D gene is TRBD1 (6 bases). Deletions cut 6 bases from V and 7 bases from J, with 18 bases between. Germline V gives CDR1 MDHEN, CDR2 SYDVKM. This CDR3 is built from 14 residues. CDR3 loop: CASRPATGITGYTF. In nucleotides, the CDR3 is TGTGCCAGCAGACCGGCGACAGGAATCACTGGCTACACCTTC.

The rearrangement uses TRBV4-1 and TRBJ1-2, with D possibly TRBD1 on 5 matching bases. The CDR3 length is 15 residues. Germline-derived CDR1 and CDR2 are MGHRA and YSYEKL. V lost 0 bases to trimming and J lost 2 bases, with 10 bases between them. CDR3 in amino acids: CASSQDLRGNYGYTF. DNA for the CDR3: TGCGCCAGCAGCCAAGATTTACGGGGGAACTATGGCTACACCTTC.

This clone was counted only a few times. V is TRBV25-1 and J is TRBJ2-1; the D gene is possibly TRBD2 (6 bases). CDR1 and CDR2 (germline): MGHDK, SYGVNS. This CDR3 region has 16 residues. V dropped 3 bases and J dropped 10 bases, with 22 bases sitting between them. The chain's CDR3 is CASSDTPINSGREQFF. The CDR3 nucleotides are TGTGCCAGCAGTGACACCCCCATTAATAGCGGCCGAGAGCAGTTCTTC.

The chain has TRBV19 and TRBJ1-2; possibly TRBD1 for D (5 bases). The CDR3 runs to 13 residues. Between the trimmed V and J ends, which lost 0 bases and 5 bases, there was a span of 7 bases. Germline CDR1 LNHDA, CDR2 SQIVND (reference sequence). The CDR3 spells CASSIDREYGYTF. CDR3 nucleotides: TGTGCCAGTAGTATAGACAGGGAATATGGCTACACCTTC. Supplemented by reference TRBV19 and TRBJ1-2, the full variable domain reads DGGITQSPKYLFRKEGQNVTLSCEQNLNHDAMYWYRQDPGQGLRLIYYSQIVNDFQKGDIAEGYSVSREKKESFPLTVTSAQKNPTAFYLCASSIDREYGYTFGSGTRLTVV.

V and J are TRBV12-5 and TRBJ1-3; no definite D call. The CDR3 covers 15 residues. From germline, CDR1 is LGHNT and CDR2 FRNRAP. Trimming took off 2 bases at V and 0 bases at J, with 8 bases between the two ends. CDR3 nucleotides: TGTGCTAGTGGTTTGAATAGGAGCTCTGGAAACACCATATATTTT. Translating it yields CASGLNRSSGNTIYF.

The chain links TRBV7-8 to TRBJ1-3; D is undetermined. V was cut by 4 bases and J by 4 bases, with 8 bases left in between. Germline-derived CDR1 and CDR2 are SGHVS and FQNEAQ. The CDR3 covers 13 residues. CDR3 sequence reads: CASSSYAGNTIYF. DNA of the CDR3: TGTGCCAGCAGCTCTTACGCGGGAAACACCATATATTTT.

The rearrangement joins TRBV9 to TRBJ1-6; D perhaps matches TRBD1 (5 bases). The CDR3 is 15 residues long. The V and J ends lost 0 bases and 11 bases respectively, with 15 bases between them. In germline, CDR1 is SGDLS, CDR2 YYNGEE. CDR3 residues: CASSVDPGKGPPLHF. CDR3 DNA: TGTGCCAGCAGCGTAGACCCAGGGAAGGGCCCACCCCTCCACTTT.

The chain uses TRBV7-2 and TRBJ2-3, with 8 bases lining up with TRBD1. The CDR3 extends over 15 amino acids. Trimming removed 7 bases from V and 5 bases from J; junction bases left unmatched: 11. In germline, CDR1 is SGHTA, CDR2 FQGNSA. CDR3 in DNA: TGTGCCAGCACAGCAGGGGGCGGTCATCTAGATACGCAGTATTTT. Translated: CASTAGGGHLDTQYF.

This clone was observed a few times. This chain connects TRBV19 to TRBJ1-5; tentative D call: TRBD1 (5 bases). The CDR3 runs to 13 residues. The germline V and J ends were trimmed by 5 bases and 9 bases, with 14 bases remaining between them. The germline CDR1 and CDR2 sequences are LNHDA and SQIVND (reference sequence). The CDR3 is CASSLSGAGPQHF. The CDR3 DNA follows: TGTGCCAGTAGTTTAAGTGGGGCAGGGCCCCAGCATTTT.

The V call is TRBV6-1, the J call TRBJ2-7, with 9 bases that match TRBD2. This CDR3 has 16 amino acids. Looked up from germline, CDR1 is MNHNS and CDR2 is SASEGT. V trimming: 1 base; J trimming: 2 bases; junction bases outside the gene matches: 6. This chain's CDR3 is CASSEESGGSTYEQYF. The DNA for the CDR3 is TGTGCCAGCAGTGAAGAGAGCGGGGGGTCGACCTACGAGCAGTACTTC.

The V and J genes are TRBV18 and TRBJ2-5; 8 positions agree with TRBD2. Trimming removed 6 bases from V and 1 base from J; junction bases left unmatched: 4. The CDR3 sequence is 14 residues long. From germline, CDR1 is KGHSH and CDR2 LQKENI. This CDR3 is CASSLRGGQETQYF. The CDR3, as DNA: TGTGCCAGCTCCCTCCGGGGGGGCCAAGAGACCCAGTACTTC.

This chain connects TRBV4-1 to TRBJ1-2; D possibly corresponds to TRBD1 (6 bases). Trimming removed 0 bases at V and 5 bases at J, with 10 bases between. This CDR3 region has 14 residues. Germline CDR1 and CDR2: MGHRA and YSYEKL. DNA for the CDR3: TGCGCCAGCAGCCAAGATGAGGGGGTGTATGGCTACACCTTC. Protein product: CASSQDEGVYGYTF.

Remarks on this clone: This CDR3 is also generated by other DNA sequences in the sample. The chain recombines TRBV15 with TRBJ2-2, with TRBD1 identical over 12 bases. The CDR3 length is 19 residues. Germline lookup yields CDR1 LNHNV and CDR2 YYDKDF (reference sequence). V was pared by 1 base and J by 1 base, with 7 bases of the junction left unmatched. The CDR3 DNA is TGTGCCACCAGCAGAGGACCGGGACAGGGGGCGTTGAACACCGGGGAGCTGTTTTTT. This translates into CATSRGPGQGALNTGELFF.

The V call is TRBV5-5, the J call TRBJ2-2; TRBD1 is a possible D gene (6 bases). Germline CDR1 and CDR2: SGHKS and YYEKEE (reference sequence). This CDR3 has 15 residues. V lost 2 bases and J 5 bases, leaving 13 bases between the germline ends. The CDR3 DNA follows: TGTGCCAGCAGCTTACCGGGCAGGGGAACCGGGGAGCTGTTTTTT. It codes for CASSLPGRGTGELFF.